This TCR beta chain was captured in a study of T cells in Graves' hyperthyroidism and ophthalmopathy. Germline assignment: CDR1 KGHDR and CDR2 SFDVKD. The CDR3 loop spans 16 amino acids. V was cut by 5 bases and J by 6 bases, with 19 bases left in between. This clonotype was picked up a small number of times. RNA transcripts served as the template for amplifying TCR beta CDR3 regions. The HTBI primer set drove a first-round RT-PCR of the TCR CDR3. TCRdb fed the multiplex PCR reads into MiXCR, producing one record per CDR3 protein. The sample includes about 400,000 distinct CDR3 sequences, about 15% of them seen just once.

The sequencing sample was made of blood. V and J are TRBV24-1 and TRBJ2-1, with D possibly being TRBD1 or TRBD2 (7 bases each). This TCR was recovered from a woman aged 30 to 39 with Graves' hyperthyroidism. This chain's CDR3 is CATSVRGGGSGNEQFF. CDR3 nucleotide sequence: TGTGCCACCAGTGTAAGAGGGGGCGGGAGTGGCAATGAGCAGTTCTTC.